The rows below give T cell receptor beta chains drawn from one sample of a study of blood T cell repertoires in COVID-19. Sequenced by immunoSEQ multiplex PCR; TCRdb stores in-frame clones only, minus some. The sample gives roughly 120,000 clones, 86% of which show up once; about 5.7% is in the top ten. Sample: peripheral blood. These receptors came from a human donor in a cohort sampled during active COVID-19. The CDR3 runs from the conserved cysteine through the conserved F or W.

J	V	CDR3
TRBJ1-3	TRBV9	CASSFRQGGSGNTIYF
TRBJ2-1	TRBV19	CASSIRTSEPDEQFF
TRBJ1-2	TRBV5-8	CASSLGDSYGYTF
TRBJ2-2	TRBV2	CASSAHGRTGELFF
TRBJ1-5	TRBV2	CASVGTVTQPQHF
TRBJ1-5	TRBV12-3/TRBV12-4	CASTLGDQPQHF
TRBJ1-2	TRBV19	CASSTHRGFDYGYTF
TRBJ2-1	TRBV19	CASSTGGPYNEQFF
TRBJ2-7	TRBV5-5	CASSPIPSRGVSYEQYF
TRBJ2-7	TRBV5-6	CASSRRSGLALREQYF
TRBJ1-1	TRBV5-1	CASSPQGYNTEAFF
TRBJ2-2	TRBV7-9	CASSLVTSGELFF
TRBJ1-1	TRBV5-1	CASSPTGYRTEAFF
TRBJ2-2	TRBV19	CASKSSSGSTGELFF
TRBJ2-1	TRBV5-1	CASSLSVSYNEQFF